Listed here are 26 T cell receptor beta chains from one sample, sequenced in a study of T cell changes during pregnancy in multiple sclerosis (dated by TCRdb to about 2019). Libraries were made using the immunoSEQ multiplex PCR assay. This immuneACCESS table, as held by TCRdb, lists in-frame sequences with V and J called but not all clones. Of the missing ones, under half trace to an unresolved V gene in checked studies; the others have no known cause. This sample is represented by about 53,000 clones; 90% of them were singletons. Under 6.5% of the sample comes from the top ten. The source was peripheral blood, collected after pregnancy. The receptors derive from a female donor in good health, enrolled as a control in a pregnancy study.

This clone came up once. This rearrangement joins TRBV19 to TRBJ1-5; no reliable D call. CDR1 LNHDA and CDR2 SQIVND come from the germline V gene (reference sequence). V was cut by 3 bases and J by 2 bases, with 11 bases left in between. The CDR3 has 15 residues. The CDR3 nucleotides read TGTGCCAGTAGTATTGAGGGCCGAGGCAATCAGCCCCAGCATTTT. This sequence encodes CASSIEGRGNQPQHF. The full variable domain, its missing parts supplied by reference TRBV19 and TRBJ1-5, is DGGITQSPKYLFRKEGQNVTLSCEQNLNHDAMYWYRQDPGQGLRLIYYSQIVNDFQKGDIAEGYSVSREKKESFPLTVTSAQKNPTAFYLCASSIEGRGNQPQHFGDGTRLSIL.

The chain recombines TRBV5-1 with TRBJ2-7; a possible D gene is TRBD2 (6 bases). This CDR3 is 19 amino acids long. Germline loops: CDR1 SGHRS, CDR2 YFSETQ. V was shortened by 4 bases and J by 3 bases, with 29 bases between the two germline ends. CDR3 loop: CASSRPGRSGGDRDYEQYF. The CDR3 coding sequence is TGCGCCAGCAGCCGCCCGGGGCGGAGCGGAGGGGATCGGGACTACGAGCAGTACTTC.

The chain couples TRBV27 to TRBJ1-2; 8 nucleotides line up with TRBD1. With V trimmed by 6 bases and J by 2 bases, 2 bases remained unmatched. CDR1 is MNHEY and CDR2 is SMNVEV in the germline V gene (reference sequence). The CDR3 length is 13 residues. CDR3 sequence (DNA): TGTGCCAGCAGCCGACAGGGGAACTATGGCTACACCTTC. Translation gives CASSRQGNYGYTF.

The V gene is TRBV6-4, the J gene TRBJ1-3; 8 bases line up with TRBD1. This CDR3 has 14 amino acids. Germline CDR1 MRHNA, CDR2 SNTAGT. The V and J ends lost 2 bases and 4 bases, in that order; junction bases with no gene match: 1. The CDR3, as DNA: TGTGCCAGCAGTGACCAGGGGGCCGGAAACACCATATATTTT. Encoded protein: CASSDQGAGNTIYF.

The chain combines TRBV6-5 with TRBJ1-2; 8 nucleotides agree with TRBD1. V gave up 7 bases and J gave up 4 bases; unmatched junction bases: 11. Germline CDR1 MNHEY, CDR2 SVGAGI. The CDR3 runs to 15 residues. CDR3 amino acids: CASIERTGPTYGYTF. The CDR3 DNA reads as TGTGCCAGCATCGAGAGGACAGGGCCGACCTATGGCTACACCTTC.

This sequence joins TRBV29-1 and TRBJ1-1; a possible D gene is TRBD1 (6 bases). This CDR3 is built from 12 residues. The V and J ends lost 7 bases and 0 bases respectively, with 9 bases between them. CDR1 and CDR2 from the germline V gene are SQVTM and ANQGSEA. CDR3 nucleotide sequence: TGCAGCGGGACAGTGCTGAACACTGAAGCTTTCTTT. This encodes CSGTVLNTEAFF.

In this sample, this clone turned up once. The chain recombines TRBV7-3 with TRBJ1-2, with D possibly TRBD1 on 6 matching bases. CDR1 and CDR2 from the germline V gene are SGHTA and FQGTGA. This CDR3 has 15 residues. The V and J ends lost 2 bases and 2 bases respectively, with 12 bases between them. The CDR3 DNA follows: TGTGCCAGCAGCTTATTCTCCCAGGGGAACTATGGCTACACCTTC. Translating gives CASSLFSQGNYGYTF.

The rearrangement joins TRBV10-2 to TRBJ1-5, with a weak D call TRBD1 (6 bases). The germline gives CDR1 WSHSY, CDR2 SAAADI. Trimming took off 3 bases at V and 4 bases at J, with 10 bases between the two ends. CDR3 length: 14 residues. CDR3 DNA sequence: TGCGCCAGCAGTGATTGGACAGAGAATCAGCCCCAGCATTTT. Translated, it gives CASSDWTENQPQHF.

The chain carries TRBV9 and TRBJ2-3, with 7 bases fitting TRBD2. The germline V gene has CDR1 SGDLS and CDR2 YYNGEE. V lost 0 bases, J lost 3 bases, and 10 bases stayed unmatched. This CDR3 has 17 residues. CDR3 DNA sequence: TGTGCCAGCAGCGTAGGCCTAGCGGTCCAAACAACAGATACGCAGTATTTT. Encoded protein: CASSVGLAVQTTDTQYF.

The chain uses TRBV27 and TRBJ1-1, with a tentative D call TRBD1 (6 bases). The V end was cut by 10 bases, the J end by 0 bases, with 15 bases between. The CDR3 has 14 residues. Looked up from germline, CDR1 is MNHEY and CDR2 is SMNVEV (reference sequence). The CDR3 sequence is CATRPGHMNTEAFF. The CDR3 coding sequence is TGTGCCACCAGGCCGGGACACATGAACACTGAAGCTTTCTTT.

V and J are TRBV4-1 and TRBJ1-1; D is unresolved. This CDR3 is 15 amino acids long. In germline, CDR1 is MGHRA, CDR2 YSYEKL. V lost 1 base and J 6 bases, leaving 15 bases between the germline ends. CDR3 DNA: TGCGCCAGCAGCCAAGCCTTTAAGGATCGGGCTGAAGCTTTCTTT. The encoded protein is CASSQAFKDRAEAFF.

This sequence joins TRBV18 and TRBJ2-2; D ambiguous. The V gene's germline CDR1 is KGHSH and CDR2 LQKENI. CDR3 length: 14 amino acids. The V end lost 3 bases, the J end lost 5 bases, and 10 bases lay between the germline ends. CDR3 region: CASSPSGPTGELFF. CDR3 DNA: TGTGCCAGCTCACCGTCCGGTCCAACCGGGGAGCTGTTTTTT.

The V gene is TRBV5-8, the J gene TRBJ2-1; D may be TRBD2 (6 bases). V was clipped by 3 bases and J by 0 bases, with 13 bases between them. CDR3 size: 16 residues. Germline loops: CDR1 SGHTS, CDR2 YDEGEE. The CDR3 nucleotides are TGTGCCAGCAGCTCGCCGGGACTCCGCTCCTACAATGAGCAGTTCTTC. This translates into CASSSPGLRSYNEQFF.

The rearrangement links TRBV10-2 to TRBJ2-7; TRBD2 might be the D (6 bases). CDR3 size: 14 residues. Germline CDR1 is WSHSY and CDR2 is SAAADI. Trimming removed 3 bases from V and 7 bases from J, with 16 bases in between. CDR3 DNA sequence: TGCGCCAGCAGTGACGGGGGTAGCCTAGGAGAGCAGTACTTC. Protein product: CASSDGGSLGEQYF.

This sequence joins TRBV28 and TRBJ2-3; 9 positions agree with TRBD1. CDR3 size: 16 residues. Germline CDR1 reads MDHEN; CDR2 reads SYDVKM. The junction had 12 bases not matched to a gene; V was cut back by 6 bases and J by 5 bases. CDR3 loop: CASSPNRGHMQDTQYF. In DNA, the CDR3 is TGTGCCAGCAGCCCTAACAGGGGGCATATGCAAGATACGCAGTATTTT.

This clone has a single count. The J gene is TRBJ2-1, the V gene TRBV5-1; D gene unclear. V lost 0 bases and J 7 bases, leaving 5 bases between the germline ends. The CDR3 has 12 amino acids. Germline CDR1 reads SGHRS; CDR2 reads YFSETQ. DNA for the CDR3: TGCGCCAGCAGCTTGGCGGTAAATGAGCAGTTCTTC. It yields the protein CASSLAVNEQFF. The variable domain in full, completed from reference TRBV5-1 and TRBJ2-1, reads KAGVTQTPRYLIKTRGQQVTLSCSPISGHRSVSWYQQTPGQGLQFLFEYFSETQRNKGNFPGRFSGRQFSNSRSEMNVSTLELGDSALYLCASSLAVNEQFFGPGTRLTVL.

The chain combines TRBV28 with TRBJ2-2; D might be TRBD2 (6 bases). Germline V gives CDR1 MDHEN, CDR2 SYDVKM. The CDR3 contains 16 residues. The V end was cut by 4 bases, the J end by 0 bases, with 12 bases between. In nucleotides, the CDR3 is TGTGCCAGCAGTTATTCGGGGACTCCGAACACCGGGGAGCTGTTTTTT. Amino acid sequence: CASSYSGTPNTGELFF.

The chain has TRBV28 and TRBJ2-7, with 7 bases lining up with TRBD1. CDR1 MDHEN and CDR2 SYDVKM come from the germline V gene. Trimming removed 6 bases from V and 7 bases from J; junction bases left unmatched: 15. This CDR3 has 15 amino acids. The CDR3 here is CASSRLRQGPREQYF. The CDR3 region has the DNA TGTGCCAGCAGCCGCCTGAGACAGGGACCTCGGGAGCAGTACTTC.

The J gene is TRBJ2-7, the V gene TRBV9; 10 bases align to TRBD1. The CDR3 spans 16 residues. CDR1 is SGDLS and CDR2 is YYNGEE in the germline V gene. Trimming at V came to 3 bases and at J to 5 bases, leaving 11 bases not matched to a gene. CDR3 nucleotide sequence: TGTGCCAGCAGCGACCCCGCGGGACAGGGGATCAACGAGCAGTACTTC. It encodes CASSDPAGQGINEQYF.

The rearrangement links TRBV19 to TRBJ1-5, with 8 bases aligning to TRBD1. The CDR3 sequence is 20 residues long. CDR1 and CDR2 from the germline V gene are LNHDA and SQIVND (reference sequence). With V trimmed by 3 bases and J by 1 base, 17 bases remained unmatched. The chain's CDR3 is CASSIGLWGSDRESNQPQHF. The CDR3 region has the DNA TGTGCCAGTAGTATTGGCTTGTGGGGGTCGGACAGGGAGAGCAATCAGCCCCAGCATTTT.

The J gene is TRBJ1-3, the V gene TRBV7-6; no clear D gene. The V and J ends lost 2 bases and 0 bases respectively, with 11 bases between them. CDR3 length: 16 amino acids. Looked up from germline, CDR1 is SGHVS and CDR2 is FNYEAQ. For the CDR3, the DNA is TGTGCCAGCAGCTTAACGGTGTTCCTCTCTGGAAACACCATATATTTT. It encodes CASSLTVFLSGNTIYF.

The chain joins TRBV6-6 to TRBJ1-1; perhaps TRBD1 as D (5 bases). Germline loops: CDR1 MNHNY, CDR2 SVGAGI (reference sequence). V was pared by 7 bases and J by 6 bases, with 9 bases between. This CDR3 has 11 amino acids. In nucleotides, the CDR3 is TGTGCCAGCACCAAGGGGTCTGAAGCTTTCTTT. Protein: CASTKGSEAFF.

The rearrangement uses TRBV5-5 and TRBJ1-3; tentatively, D is TRBD1 (5 bases). The V end lost 2 bases, the J end lost 3 bases, and 12 bases lay between the germline ends. CDR3 length equals 15 residues. Germline V gene data show CDR1 as SGHKS and CDR2 as YYEKEE (reference sequence). CDR3 loop: CASSLRGAGGNTIYF. The DNA of the CDR3 is TGTGCCAGCAGCTTAAGGGGTGCTGGTGGAAACACCATATATTTT.

This rearrangement joins TRBV27 to TRBJ2-1; TRBD2 matches 9 bases. Trimming took 4 bases from V and 6 from J; bases not matched to a gene: 10. The CDR3 spans 16 residues. CDR1 is MNHEY and CDR2 is SMNVEV in the germline V gene (reference sequence). CDR3 in DNA: TGTGCCAGCAGTTCGACCACCGGGACTAGCCCCAATGAGCAGTTCTTC. Translating it yields CASSSTTGTSPNEQFF.

The chain employs TRBV2 and TRBJ2-1, with D tentatively TRBD2 (5 bases). This CDR3 is built from 13 residues. Germline CDR1 is SNHLY and CDR2 is FYNNEI. V lost 8 bases to trimming and J lost 7 bases, with 15 bases between them. The CDR3 coding sequence is TGTGCCAGCGGCGGGCTAGCTCAGAATGAGCAGTTCTTC. The encoded protein is CASGGLAQNEQFF.

The chain combines TRBV4-3 with TRBJ1-2; D is perhaps TRBD1 (5 bases). Germline CDR1 is LGHNA and CDR2 is YSLEER. This CDR3 has 14 amino acids. V gave up 4 bases and J gave up 9 bases, with 18 bases separating them. The CDR3 loop reads CASSLETVTGSYTF. As DNA, the CDR3 is TGCGCCAGCAGCCTAGAGACGGTTACAGGAAGCTACACCTTC.